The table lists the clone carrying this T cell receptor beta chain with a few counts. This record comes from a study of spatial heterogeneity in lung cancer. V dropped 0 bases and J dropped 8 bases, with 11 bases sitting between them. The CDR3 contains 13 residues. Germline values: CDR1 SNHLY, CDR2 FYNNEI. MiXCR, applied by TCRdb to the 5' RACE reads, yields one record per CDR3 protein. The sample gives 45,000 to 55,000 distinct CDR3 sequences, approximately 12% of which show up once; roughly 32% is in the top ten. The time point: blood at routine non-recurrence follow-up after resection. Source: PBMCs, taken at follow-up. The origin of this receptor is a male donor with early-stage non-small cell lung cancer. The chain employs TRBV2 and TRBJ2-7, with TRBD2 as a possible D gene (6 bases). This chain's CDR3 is CASSEAQRVKQYF. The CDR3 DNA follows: TGTGCCAGCAGTGAAGCCCAGCGGGTCAAGCAGTACTTC.